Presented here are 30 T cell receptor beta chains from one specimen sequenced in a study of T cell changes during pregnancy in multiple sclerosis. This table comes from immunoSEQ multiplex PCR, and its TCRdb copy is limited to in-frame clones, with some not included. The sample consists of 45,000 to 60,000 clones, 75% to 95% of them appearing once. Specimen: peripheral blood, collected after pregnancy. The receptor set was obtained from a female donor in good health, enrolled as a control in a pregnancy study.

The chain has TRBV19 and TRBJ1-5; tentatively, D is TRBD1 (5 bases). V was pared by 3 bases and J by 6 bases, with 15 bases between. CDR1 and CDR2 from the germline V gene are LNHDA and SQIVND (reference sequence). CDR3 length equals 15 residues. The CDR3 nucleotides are TGTGCCAGTAGTATGGTCCCCCAGGGAGGTCAGCCCCAGCATTTT. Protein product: CASSMVPQGGQPQHF. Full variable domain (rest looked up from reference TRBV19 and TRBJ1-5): DGGITQSPKYLFRKEGQNVTLSCEQNLNHDAMYWYRQDPGQGLRLIYYSQIVNDFQKGDIAEGYSVSREKKESFPLTVTSAQKNPTAFYLCASSMVPQGGQPQHFGDGTRLSIL.

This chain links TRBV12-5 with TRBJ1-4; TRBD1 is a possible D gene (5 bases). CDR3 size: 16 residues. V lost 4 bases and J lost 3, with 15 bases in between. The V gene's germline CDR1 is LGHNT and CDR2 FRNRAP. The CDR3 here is CASGSDPGLSNEKLFF. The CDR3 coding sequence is TGTGCTAGTGGTTCTGACCCAGGGTTGTCTAATGAAAAACTGTTTTTT. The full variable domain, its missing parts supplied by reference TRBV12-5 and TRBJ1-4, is DARVTQTPRHKVTEMGQEVTMRCQPILGHNTVFWYRQTMMQGLELLAYFRNRAPLDDSGMPKDRFSAEMPDATLATLKIQPSEPRDSAVYFCASGSDPGLSNEKLFFGSGTQLSVL.

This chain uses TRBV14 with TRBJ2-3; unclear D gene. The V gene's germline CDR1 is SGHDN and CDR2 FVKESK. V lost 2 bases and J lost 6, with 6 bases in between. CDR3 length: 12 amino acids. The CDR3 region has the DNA TGTGCCAGCAGCCAATATGGCGATACGCAGTATTTT. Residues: CASSQYGDTQYF.

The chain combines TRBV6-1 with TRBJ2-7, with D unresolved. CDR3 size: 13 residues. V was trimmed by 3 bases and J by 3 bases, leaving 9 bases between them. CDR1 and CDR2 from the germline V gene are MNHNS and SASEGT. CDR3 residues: CASSDPGRYEQYF. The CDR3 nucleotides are TGTGCCAGCAGTGACCCAGGCCGCTACGAGCAGTACTTC.

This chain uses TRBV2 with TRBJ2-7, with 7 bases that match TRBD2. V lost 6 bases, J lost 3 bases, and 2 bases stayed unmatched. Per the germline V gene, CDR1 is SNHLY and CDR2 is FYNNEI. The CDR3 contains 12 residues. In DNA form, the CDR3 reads TGTGCCAGCAGGGGGGGGAGCTACGAGCAGTACTTC. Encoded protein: CASRGGSYEQYF.

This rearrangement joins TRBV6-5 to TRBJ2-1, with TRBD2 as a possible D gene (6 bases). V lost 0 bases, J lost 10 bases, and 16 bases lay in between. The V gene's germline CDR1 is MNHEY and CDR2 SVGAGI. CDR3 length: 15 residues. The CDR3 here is CASSYSNPGLSEQFF. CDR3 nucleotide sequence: TGTGCCAGCAGTTACTCGAATCCGGGACTCAGCGAGCAGTTCTTC.

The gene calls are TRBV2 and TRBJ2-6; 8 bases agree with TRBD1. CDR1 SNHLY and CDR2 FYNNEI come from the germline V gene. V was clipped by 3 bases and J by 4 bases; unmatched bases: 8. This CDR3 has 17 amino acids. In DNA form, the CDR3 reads TGTGCCAGCAGTGAGTATGGACAGGGAGCCGGGGCCAACGTCCTGACTTTC. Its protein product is CASSEYGQGAGANVLTF.

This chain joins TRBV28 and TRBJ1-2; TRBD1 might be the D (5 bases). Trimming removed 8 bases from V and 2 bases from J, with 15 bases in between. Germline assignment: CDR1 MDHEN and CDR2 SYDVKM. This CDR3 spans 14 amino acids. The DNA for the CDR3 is TGTGCCAGCGGCGGGGCGGCGGGGAACTATGGCTACACCTTC. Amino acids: CASGGAAGNYGYTF.

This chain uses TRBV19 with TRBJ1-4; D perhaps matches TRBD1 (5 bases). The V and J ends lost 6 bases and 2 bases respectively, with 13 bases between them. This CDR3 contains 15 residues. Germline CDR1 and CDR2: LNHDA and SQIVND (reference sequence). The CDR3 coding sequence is TGTGCCAGTAGACCTCAGGGCCCGACTAATGAAAAACTGTTTTTT. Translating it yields CASRPQGPTNEKLFF.

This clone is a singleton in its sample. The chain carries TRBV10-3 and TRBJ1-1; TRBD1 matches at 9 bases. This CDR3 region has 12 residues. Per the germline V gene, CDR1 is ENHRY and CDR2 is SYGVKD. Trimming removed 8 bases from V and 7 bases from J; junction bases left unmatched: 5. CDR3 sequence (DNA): TGTGCCATCCGGGACAGGGATCTTGAAGCTTTCTTT. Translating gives CAIRDRDLEAFF.

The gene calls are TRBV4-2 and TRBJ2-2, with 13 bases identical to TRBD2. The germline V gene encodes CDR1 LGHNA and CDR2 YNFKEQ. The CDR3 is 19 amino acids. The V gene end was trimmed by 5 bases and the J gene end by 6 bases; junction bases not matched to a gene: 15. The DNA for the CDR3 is TGTGCCAGCAGCGCACCCGGGACTAGCGGGGATTTTTCCCCCGGGGAGCTGTTTTTT. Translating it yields CASSAPGTSGDFSPGELFF.

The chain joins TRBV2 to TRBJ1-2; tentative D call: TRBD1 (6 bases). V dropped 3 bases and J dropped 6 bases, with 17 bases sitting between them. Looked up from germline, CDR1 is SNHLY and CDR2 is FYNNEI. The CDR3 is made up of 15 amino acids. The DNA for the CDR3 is TGTGCCAGCAGTGACTACAGGGCTACAATGGATGGCTACACCTTC. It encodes CASSDYRATMDGYTF.

This CDR3 reads CASSPYGTRAFF. The CDR3 DNA follows: TGTGCCAGCAGTCCCTATGGGACTAGAGCTTTCTTT. The chain recombines TRBV11-2 with TRBJ1-1; D is perhaps TRBD1 (5 bases). V dropped 6 bases and J dropped 10 bases, with 15 bases sitting between them. Germline assignment: CDR1 SGHAT and CDR2 FQNNGV. The CDR3 extends over 12 amino acids.

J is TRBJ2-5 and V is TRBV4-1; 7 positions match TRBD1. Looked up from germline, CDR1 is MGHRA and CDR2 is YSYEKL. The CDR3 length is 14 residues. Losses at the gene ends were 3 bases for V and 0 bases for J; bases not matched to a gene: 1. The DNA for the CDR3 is TGCGCCAGCAGCCAGGGACAGTACCAAGAGACCCAGTACTTC. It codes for CASSQGQYQETQYF.

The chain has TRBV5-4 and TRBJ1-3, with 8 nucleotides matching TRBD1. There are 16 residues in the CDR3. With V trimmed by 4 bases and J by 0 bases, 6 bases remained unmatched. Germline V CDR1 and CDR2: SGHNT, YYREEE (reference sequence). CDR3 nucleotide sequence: TGTGCCAGCAGCACCCCAGGGGGCGGCTCTGGAAACACCATATATTTT. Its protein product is CASSTPGGGSGNTIYF.

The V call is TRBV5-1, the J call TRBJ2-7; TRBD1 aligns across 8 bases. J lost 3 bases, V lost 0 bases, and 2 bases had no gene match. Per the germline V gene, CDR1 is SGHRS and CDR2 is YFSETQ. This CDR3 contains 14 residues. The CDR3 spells CASSLAGGLYEQYF. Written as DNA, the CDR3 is TGCGCCAGCAGCTTGGCAGGGGGCCTCTACGAGCAGTACTTC.

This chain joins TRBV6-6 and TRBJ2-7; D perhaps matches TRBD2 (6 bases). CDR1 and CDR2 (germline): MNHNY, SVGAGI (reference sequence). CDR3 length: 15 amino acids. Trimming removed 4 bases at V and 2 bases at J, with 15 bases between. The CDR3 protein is CASSLTGGPAYEQYF. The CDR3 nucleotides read TGTGCCAGCAGTTTAACCGGGGGACCTGCCTACGAGCAGTACTTC.

CDR3 DNA sequence: TGCAGCGTTGGGAACAGGGTGGACGGCTACACCTTC. This gives the protein CSVGNRVDGYTF. The chain employs TRBV29-1 and TRBJ1-2, with D perhaps matching TRBD1 (6 bases). This CDR3 is 12 amino acids long. The germline V gene encodes CDR1 SQVTM and CDR2 ANQGSEA. V was clipped by 4 bases and J by 8 bases, with 14 bases between them. The whole variable domain, filled in from reference TRBV29-1 and TRBJ1-2, reads SAVISQKPSRDICQRGTSLTIQCQVDSQVTMMFWYRQQPGQSLTLIATANQGSEATYESGFVIDKFPISRPNLTFSTLTVSNMSPEDSSIYLCSVGNRVDGYTFGSGTRLTVV.

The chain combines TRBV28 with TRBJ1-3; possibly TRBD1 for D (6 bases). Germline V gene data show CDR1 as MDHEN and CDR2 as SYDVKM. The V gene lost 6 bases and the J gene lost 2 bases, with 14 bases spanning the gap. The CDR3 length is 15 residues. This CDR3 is CASRPGDPPGNTIYF. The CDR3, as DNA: TGTGCCAGCAGACCAGGGGATCCCCCTGGAAACACCATATATTTT.

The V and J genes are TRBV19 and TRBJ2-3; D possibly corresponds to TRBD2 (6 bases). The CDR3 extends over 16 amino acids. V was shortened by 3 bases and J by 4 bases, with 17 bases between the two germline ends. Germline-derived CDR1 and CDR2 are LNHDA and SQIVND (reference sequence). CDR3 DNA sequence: TGTGCCAGTAGTATGGGTAGAGGAGGGCCGGCAGATACGCAGTATTTT. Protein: CASSMGRGGPADTQYF. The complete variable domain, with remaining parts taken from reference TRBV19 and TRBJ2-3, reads DGGITQSPKYLFRKEGQNVTLSCEQNLNHDAMYWYRQDPGQGLRLIYYSQIVNDFQKGDIAEGYSVSREKKESFPLTVTSAQKNPTAFYLCASSMGRGGPADTQYFGPGTRLTVL.

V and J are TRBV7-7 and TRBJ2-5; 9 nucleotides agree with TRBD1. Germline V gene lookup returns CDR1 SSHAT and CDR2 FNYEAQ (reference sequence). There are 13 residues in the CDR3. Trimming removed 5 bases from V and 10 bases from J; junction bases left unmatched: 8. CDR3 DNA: TGTGCCAGCAGCACATGGGACAGGGCGGGCCAGTACTTC. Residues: CASSTWDRAGQYF.

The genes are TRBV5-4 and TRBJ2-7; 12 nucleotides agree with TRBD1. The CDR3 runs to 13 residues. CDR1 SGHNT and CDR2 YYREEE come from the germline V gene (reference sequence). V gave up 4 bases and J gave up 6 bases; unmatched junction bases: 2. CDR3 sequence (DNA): TGTGCCAGCAGCCAGGGACAGGGGGCCGAGCAGTACTTC. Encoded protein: CASSQGQGAEQYF. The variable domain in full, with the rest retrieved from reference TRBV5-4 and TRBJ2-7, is ETGVTQSPTHLIKTRGQQVTLRCSSQSGHNTVSWYQQALGQGPQFIFQYYREEENGRGNFPPRFSGLQFPNYSSELNVNALELDDSALYLCASSQGQGAEQYFGPGTRLTVT.

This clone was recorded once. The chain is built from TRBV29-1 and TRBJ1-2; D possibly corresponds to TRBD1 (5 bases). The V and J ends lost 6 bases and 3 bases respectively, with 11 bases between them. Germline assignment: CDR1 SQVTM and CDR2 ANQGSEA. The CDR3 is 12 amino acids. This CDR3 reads CSVRGGDYGYTF. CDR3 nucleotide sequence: TGCAGCGTAAGAGGAGGGGACTATGGCTACACCTTC.

The CDR3 is CASSLIGAEGQPQHF. The CDR3 region has the DNA TGTGCCAGCAGCTTAATAGGGGCGGAGGGTCAGCCCCAGCATTTT. The chain recombines TRBV11-2 with TRBJ1-5, with D perhaps matching TRBD1 (5 bases). The CDR3 is 15 amino acids. V was cut by 2 bases and J by 6 bases, with 14 bases left in between. Germline CDR1 reads SGHAT; CDR2 reads FQNNGV.

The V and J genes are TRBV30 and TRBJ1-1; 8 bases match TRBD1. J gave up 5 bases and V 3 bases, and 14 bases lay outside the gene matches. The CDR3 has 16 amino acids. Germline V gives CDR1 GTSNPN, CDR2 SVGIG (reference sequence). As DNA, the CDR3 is TGTGCCTGGAGCTTAGACAGGGGCCCTTTCAGGACTGAAGCTTTCTTT. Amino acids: CAWSLDRGPFRTEAFF.

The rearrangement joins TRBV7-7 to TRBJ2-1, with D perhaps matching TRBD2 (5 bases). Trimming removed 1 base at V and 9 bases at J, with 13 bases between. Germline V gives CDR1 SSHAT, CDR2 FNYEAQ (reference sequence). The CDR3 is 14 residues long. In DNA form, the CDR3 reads TGTGCCAGCAGCTTAGGGTTCCGAGGAGGTGAGCAGTTCTTC. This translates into CASSLGFRGGEQFF.

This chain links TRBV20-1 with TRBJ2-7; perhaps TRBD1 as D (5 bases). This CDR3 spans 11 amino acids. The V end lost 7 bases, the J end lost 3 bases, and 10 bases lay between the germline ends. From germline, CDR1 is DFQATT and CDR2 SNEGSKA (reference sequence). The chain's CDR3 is CSVQRGYEQYF. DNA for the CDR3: TGCAGTGTCCAAAGGGGCTACGAGCAGTACTTC.

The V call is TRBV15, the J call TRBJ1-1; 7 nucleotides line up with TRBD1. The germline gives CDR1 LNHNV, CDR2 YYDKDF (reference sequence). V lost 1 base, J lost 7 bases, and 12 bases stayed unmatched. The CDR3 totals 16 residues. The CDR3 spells CATSRGVRQGVGEAFF. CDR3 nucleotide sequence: TGTGCCACCAGCAGAGGAGTCAGACAGGGAGTCGGTGAAGCTTTCTTT. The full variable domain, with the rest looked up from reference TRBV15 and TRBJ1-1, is DAMVIQNPRYQVTQFGKPVTLSCSQTLNHNVMYWYQQKSSQAPKLLFHYYDKDFNNEADTPDNFQSRRPNTSFCFLDIRSPGLGDTAMYLCATSRGVRQGVGEAFFGQGTRLTVV.

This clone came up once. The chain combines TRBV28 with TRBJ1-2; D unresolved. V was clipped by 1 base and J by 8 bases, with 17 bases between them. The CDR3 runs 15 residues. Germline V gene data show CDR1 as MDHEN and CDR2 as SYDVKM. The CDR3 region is CASSLSLRWREGYTF. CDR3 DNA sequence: TGTGCCAGCAGTTTATCCCTACGTTGGAGGGAAGGCTACACCTTC.

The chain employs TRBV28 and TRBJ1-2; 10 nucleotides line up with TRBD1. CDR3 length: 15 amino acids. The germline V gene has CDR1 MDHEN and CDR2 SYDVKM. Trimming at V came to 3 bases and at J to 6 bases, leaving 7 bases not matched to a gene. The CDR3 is CASSFSGQGGDGYTF. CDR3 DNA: TGTGCCAGCAGTTTCTCCGGACAGGGGGGCGATGGCTACACCTTC.